A single sample gave rise to the 18 T cell receptor beta chains below, sequenced in a study of blood T cell repertoires in COVID-19. Some clones are missing from TCRdb's copy, which holds only in-frame ones; the method was immunoSEQ multiplex PCR. The top ten clones hold 11% of a sample with around 77,000 clones, more than 75% of them seen once. Material for sequencing was peripheral blood. The source is a man between 65 and 85 years old with active or convalescent COVID-19.

V usage is TRBV6-6 and J usage is TRBJ2-5, with D unresolved. The V end was cut by 5 bases, the J end by 5 bases, with 6 bases between. The germline CDR1 and CDR2 sequences are MNHNY and SVGAGI (reference sequence). The CDR3 is 11 amino acids. The CDR3 DNA follows: TGTGCCAGCAGTACGGTGGAGACCCAGTACTTC. It translates to CASSTVETQYF.

This chain uses TRBV24-1 with TRBJ2-1, with 7 positions matching TRBD1. Trimming took 0 bases from V and 1 from J; bases not matched to a gene: 11. CDR3 size: 19 residues. Looked up from germline, CDR1 is KGHDR and CDR2 is SFDVKD. The CDR3 nucleotides are TGTGCCACCAGTGATTTGGGGAACAGGGGCCCACGGTCCTACAATGAGCAGTTCTTC. It is translated as CATSDLGNRGPRSYNEQFF.

This clone was detected only once. The chain has TRBV5-1 and TRBJ1-2, with 7 bases fitting TRBD1. Germline V lookup: CDR1 SGHRS, CDR2 YFSETQ. V shed 4 bases and J 5 bases; nucleotides not matched to a gene: 11. The CDR3 consists of 15 residues. In DNA form, the CDR3 reads TGCGCCAGCAGCCCGCAGACAGGGAACTATTATGGCTACACCTTC. Translation gives CASSPQTGNYYGYTF.

This chain links TRBV30 with TRBJ1-6, with a tentative D call TRBD1 (6 bases). This CDR3 has 14 residues. CDR1 and CDR2 (germline): GTSNPN, SVGIG (reference sequence). Trimming removed 3 bases at V and 9 bases at J, with 15 bases between. In nucleotides, the CDR3 is TGTGCCTGGAGGTCAACAGGGTTTGCTTCACCCCTCCACTTT. Encoded protein: CAWRSTGFASPLHF.

The chain has TRBV5-1 and TRBJ1-6, with TRBD1 identical over 7 bases. V shed 3 bases, J shed 7 bases, and the junction held 4 bases outside the gene matches. This CDR3 comprises 14 residues. CDR1 SGHRS and CDR2 YFSETQ come from the germline V gene. CDR3 sequence (DNA): TGCGCCAGCAGCTCCGGGACAGTAAATTCACCCCTCCACTTT. Its translation: CASSSGTVNSPLHF.

The chain links TRBV19 to TRBJ1-5, with 7 bases fitting TRBD1. The length of the CDR3 is 12 residues. CDR1 is LNHDA, CDR2 SQIVND, per germline (reference sequence). V shed 8 bases and J 4 bases; nucleotides not matched to a gene: 2. The CDR3 is CASEQGNQPQHF. CDR3 nucleotide sequence: TGTGCCAGTGAACAGGGGAATCAGCCCCAGCATTTT.

V gene TRBV11-2 combines with J gene TRBJ2-2; 13 bases agree with TRBD2. Germline V gene lookup returns CDR1 SGHAT and CDR2 FQNNGV. The CDR3 sequence is 19 residues long. With V trimmed by 0 bases and J by 5 bases, 9 bases remained unmatched. The CDR3 region is CASSLDGTGLAGFTGELFF. Written as DNA, the CDR3 is TGTGCCAGCAGCTTAGACGGAACGGGACTAGCGGGATTTACCGGGGAGCTGTTTTTT.

The CDR3 reads CASRGSYNEQFF. The CDR3 DNA reads TGTGCCTCTCGGGGGAGTTACAATGAGCAGTTCTTC. The rearrangement links TRBV28 to TRBJ2-1; D may be TRBD2 (6 bases). This CDR3 has 12 residues. Trimming stripped 11 bases from V and 4 bases from J, with 12 bases between. The germline V gene has CDR1 MDHEN and CDR2 SYDVKM.

Only one count was recorded for this clone. The gene calls are TRBV12-3 or TRBV12-4 and TRBJ1-1; perhaps TRBD1 as D (5 bases). V dropped 4 bases and J dropped 8 bases, with 14 bases sitting between them. This CDR3 contains 13 residues. CDR3 DNA: TGTGCCAGCAGTTGGGCCTCAGGGCCCGAAGCTTTCTTT. This translates into CASSWASGPEAFF.

The V call is TRBV5-6, the J call TRBJ1-6, with D perhaps TRBD1 (6 bases). Germline V gene lookup returns CDR1 SGHDT and CDR2 YYEEEE. This CDR3 is built from 13 residues. Trimming shortened V by 5 bases and J by 8 bases, and 11 bases separated the two germline ends. CDR3 loop: CASRDRLDSPLHF. CDR3 coding DNA: TGTGCCAGCAGAGACAGGTTGGATTCACCCCTCCACTTT. Drawing the rest from reference TRBV5-6 and TRBJ1-6, the complete variable domain is DAGVTQSPTHLIKTRGQQVTLRCSPKSGHDTVSWYQQALGQGPQFIFQYYEEEERQRGNFPDRFSGHQFPNYSSELNVNALLLGDSALYLCASRDRLDSPLHFGNGTRLTVT.

V gene TRBV20-1 combines with J gene TRBJ1-5; no definite D call. Germline CDR1 is DFQATT and CDR2 is SNEGSKA (reference sequence). Trimming removed 3 bases from V and 5 bases from J, with 8 bases in between. This CDR3 comprises 12 residues. The CDR3 sequence: CSASAPDQPQHF. CDR3 coding DNA: TGCAGTGCTAGTGCTCCTGATCAGCCCCAGCATTTT.

The J gene is TRBJ2-2, the V gene TRBV9; D is ambiguous. From germline, CDR1 is SGDLS and CDR2 YYNGEE. With 2 bases removed from V and 4 bases from J, the gap between germline ends came to 6 bases. The CDR3 extends over 13 amino acids. CDR3 sequence (DNA): TGTGCCAGCAGCGTTAGTCCCACCGGGGAGCTGTTTTTT. Its protein is CASSVSPTGELFF.

This clone was counted a single time. The chain uses TRBV2 and TRBJ2-1, with D possibly being TRBD2 (6 bases). Trimming cost V 4 bases and J 3 bases, with 13 bases left between them. Germline V gene lookup returns CDR1 SNHLY and CDR2 FYNNEI. The CDR3 sequence is 15 residues long. This CDR3 reads CASSVGTSVYNEQFF. The CDR3 nucleotides are TGTGCCAGCAGTGTGGGGACTTCTGTCTACAATGAGCAGTTCTTC.

This chain joins TRBV5-1 and TRBJ2-7, with 8 nucleotides matching TRBD1. Germline assignment: CDR1 SGHRS and CDR2 YFSETQ. Trimming cost V 0 bases and J 0 bases; bases outside gene matches: 5. The CDR3 totals 16 residues. The CDR3 loop reads CASSLGSTGDSYEQYF. The CDR3 DNA follows: TGCGCCAGCAGCTTGGGATCGACAGGGGACTCCTACGAGCAGTACTTC.

The gene calls are TRBV30 and TRBJ2-7; 10 positions match TRBD2. The CDR3 spans 15 residues. Germline-derived CDR1 and CDR2 are GTSNPN and SVGIG (reference sequence). Trimming at V came to 0 bases and at J to 9 bases, leaving 11 bases not matched to a gene. The CDR3 protein is CAWSVGASGSAGQYF. As DNA, the CDR3 is TGTGCCTGGAGTGTAGGGGCTAGCGGGAGCGCGGGGCAGTACTTC.

V and J are TRBV28 and TRBJ2-5, with no clear D. CDR1 and CDR2 (germline): MDHEN, SYDVKM. This CDR3 is built from 14 residues. The V end lost 6 bases, the J end lost 3 bases, and 14 bases lay between the germline ends. The CDR3, as DNA: TGTGCCAGCAGGCAGAGACTTCTCAAAGAGACCCAGTACTTC. Encoded protein: CASRQRLLKETQYF.

The rearrangement joins TRBV6-5 to TRBJ2-2; TRBD1 might be the D (5 bases). The germline V gene has CDR1 MNHEY and CDR2 SVGAGI. V shed 2 bases and J shed 7 bases, with 11 bases lying between them. This CDR3 is 14 amino acids long. CDR3 DNA sequence: TGTGCCAGCAGTTACAGGGGTAGGGACGGGGAGCTGTTTTTT. Protein: CASSYRGRDGELFF.

J is TRBJ1-2 and V is TRBV5-5; 8 bases align to TRBD1. The length of the CDR3 is 16 residues. V dropped 4 bases and J dropped 3; count of bases not matched to a gene: 11. Germline V gives CDR1 SGHKS, CDR2 YYEKEE (reference sequence). The CDR3 sequence: CASSPIMTGDYYGYTF. In nucleotides, the CDR3 is TGTGCCAGCAGCCCTATAATGACAGGGGATTACTATGGCTACACCTTC.